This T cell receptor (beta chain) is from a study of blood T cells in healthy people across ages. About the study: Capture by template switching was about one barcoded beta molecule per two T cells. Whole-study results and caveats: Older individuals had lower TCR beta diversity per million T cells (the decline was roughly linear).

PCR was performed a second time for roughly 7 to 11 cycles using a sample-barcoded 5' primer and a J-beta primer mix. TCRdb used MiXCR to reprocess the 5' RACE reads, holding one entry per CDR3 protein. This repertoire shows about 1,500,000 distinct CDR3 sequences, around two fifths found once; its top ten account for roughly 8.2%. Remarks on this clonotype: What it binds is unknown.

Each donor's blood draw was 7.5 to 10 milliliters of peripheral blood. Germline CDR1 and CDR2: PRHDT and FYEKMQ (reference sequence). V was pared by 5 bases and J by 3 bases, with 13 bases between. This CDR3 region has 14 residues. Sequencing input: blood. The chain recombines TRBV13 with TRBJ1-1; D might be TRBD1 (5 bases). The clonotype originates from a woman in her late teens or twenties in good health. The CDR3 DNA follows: TGTGCCAGCAGCGTGGGCAGGGAGTACACTGAAGCTTTCTTT. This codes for CASSVGREYTEAFF.